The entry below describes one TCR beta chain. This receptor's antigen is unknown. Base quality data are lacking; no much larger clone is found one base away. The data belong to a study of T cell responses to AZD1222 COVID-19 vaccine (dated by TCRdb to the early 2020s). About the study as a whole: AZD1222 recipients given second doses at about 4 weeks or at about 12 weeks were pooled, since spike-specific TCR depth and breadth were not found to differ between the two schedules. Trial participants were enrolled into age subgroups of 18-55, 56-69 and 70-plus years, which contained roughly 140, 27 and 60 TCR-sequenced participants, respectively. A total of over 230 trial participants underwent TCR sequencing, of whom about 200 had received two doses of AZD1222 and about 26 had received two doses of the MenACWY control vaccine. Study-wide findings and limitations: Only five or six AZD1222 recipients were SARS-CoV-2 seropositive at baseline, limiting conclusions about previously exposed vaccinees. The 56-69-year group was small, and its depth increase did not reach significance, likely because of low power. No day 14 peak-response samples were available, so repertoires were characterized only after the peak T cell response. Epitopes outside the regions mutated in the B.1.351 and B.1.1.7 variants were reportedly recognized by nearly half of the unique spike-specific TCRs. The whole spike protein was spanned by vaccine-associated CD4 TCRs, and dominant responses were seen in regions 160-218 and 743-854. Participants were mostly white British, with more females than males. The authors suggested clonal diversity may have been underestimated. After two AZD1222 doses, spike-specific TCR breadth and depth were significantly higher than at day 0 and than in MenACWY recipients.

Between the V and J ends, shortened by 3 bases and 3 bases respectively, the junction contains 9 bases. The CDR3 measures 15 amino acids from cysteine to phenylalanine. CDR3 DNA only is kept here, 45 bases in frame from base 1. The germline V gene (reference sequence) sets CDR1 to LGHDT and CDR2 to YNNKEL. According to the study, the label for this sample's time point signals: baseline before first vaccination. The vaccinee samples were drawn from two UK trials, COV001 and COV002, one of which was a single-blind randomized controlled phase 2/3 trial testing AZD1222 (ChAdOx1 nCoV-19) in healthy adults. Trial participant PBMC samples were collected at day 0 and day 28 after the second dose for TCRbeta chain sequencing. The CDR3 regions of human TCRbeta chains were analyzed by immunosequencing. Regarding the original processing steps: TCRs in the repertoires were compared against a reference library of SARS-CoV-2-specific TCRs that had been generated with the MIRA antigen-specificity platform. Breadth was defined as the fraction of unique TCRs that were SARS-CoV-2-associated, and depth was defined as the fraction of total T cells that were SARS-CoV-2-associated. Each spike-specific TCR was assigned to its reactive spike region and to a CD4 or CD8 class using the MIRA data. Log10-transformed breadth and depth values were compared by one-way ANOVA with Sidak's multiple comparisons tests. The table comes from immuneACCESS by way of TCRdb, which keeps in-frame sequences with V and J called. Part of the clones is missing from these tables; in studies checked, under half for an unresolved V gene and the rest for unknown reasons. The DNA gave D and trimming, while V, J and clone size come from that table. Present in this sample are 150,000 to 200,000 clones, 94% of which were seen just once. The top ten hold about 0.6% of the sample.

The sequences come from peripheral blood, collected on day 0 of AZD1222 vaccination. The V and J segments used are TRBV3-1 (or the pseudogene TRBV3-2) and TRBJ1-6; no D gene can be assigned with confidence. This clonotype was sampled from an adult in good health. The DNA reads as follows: TGTGCCAGCAGCCAGCCCGGTGGCTATAATTCACCCCTCCACTTT. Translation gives CASSQPGGYNSPLHF.